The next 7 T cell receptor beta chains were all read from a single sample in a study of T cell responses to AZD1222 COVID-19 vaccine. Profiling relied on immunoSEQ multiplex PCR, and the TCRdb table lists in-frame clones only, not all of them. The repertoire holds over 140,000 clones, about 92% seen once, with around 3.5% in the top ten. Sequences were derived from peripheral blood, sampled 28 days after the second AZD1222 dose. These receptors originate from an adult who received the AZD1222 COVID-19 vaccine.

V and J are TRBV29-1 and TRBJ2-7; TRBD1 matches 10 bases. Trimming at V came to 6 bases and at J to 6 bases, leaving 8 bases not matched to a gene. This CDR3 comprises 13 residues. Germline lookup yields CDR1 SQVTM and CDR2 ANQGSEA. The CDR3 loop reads CSVLGQGNGEQYF. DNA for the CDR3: TGCAGCGTCCTGGGACAGGGGAACGGCGAGCAGTACTTC.

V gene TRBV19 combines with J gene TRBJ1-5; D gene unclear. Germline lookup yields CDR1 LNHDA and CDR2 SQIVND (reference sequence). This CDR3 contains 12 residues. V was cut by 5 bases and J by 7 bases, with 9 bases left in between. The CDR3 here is CASSPLDQPQHF. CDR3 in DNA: TGTGCCAGTAGTCCGTTGGACCAGCCCCAGCATTTT. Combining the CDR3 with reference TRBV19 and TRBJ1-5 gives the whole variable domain DGGITQSPKYLFRKEGQNVTLSCEQNLNHDAMYWYRQDPGQGLRLIYYSQIVNDFQKGDIAEGYSVSREKKESFPLTVTSAQKNPTAFYLCASSPLDQPQHFGDGTRLSIL.

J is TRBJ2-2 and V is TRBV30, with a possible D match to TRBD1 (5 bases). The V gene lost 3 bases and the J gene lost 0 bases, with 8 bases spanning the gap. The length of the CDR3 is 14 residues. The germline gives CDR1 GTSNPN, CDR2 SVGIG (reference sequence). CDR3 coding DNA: TGTGCCTGGAGACAGGTCGCGAACACCGGGGAGCTGTTTTTT. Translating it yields CAWRQVANTGELFF.

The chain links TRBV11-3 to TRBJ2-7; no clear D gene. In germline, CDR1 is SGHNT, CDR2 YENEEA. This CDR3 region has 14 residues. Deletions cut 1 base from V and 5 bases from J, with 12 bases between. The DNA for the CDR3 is TGTGCCAGCAGCTTAGGAAGTTCAACAGACGAGCAGTACTTC. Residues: CASSLGSSTDEQYF.

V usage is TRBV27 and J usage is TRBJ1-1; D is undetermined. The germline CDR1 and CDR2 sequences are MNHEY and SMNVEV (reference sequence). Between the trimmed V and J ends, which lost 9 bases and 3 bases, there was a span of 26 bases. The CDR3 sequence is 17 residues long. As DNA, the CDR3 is TGTGCCAGGAATAAGGGTCGGGGTGGGTGTCGGGACACTGAAGCTTTCTTT. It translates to CARNKGRGGCRDTEAFF.

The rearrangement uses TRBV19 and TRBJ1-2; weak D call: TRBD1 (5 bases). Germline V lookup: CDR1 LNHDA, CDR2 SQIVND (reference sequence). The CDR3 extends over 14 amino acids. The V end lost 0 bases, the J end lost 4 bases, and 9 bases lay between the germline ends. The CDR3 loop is CASSIDIQGYGYTF. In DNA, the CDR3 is TGTGCCAGTAGTATAGACATCCAGGGCTATGGCTACACCTTC.

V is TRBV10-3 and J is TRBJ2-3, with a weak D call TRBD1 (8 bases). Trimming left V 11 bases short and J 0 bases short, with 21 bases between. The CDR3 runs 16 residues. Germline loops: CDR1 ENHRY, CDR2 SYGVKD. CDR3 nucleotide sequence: TGTGCCGCGTCGGACAGGGTCGGGAGGAGCACAGATACGCAGTATTTT. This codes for CAASDRVGRSTDTQYF.